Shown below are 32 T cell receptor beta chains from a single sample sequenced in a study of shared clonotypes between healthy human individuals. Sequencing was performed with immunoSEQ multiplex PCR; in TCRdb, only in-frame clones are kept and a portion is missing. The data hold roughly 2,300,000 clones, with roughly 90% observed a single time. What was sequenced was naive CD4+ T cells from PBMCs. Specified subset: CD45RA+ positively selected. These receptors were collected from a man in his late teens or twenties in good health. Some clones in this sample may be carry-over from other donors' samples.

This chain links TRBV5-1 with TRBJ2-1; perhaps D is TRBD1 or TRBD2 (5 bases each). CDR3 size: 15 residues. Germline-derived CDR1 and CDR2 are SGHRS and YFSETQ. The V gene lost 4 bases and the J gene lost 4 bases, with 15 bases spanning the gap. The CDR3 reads CASSPTRGVYNEQFF. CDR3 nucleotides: TGCGCCAGCAGCCCGACTCGAGGGGTGTACAATGAGCAGTTCTTC.

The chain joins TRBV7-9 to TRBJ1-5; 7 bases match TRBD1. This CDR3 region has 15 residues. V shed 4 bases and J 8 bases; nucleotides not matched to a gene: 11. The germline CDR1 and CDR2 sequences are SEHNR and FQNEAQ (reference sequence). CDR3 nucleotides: TGTGCCAGCAGCTGGGGGACAGACTCGTGGGAGCCCCAGCATTTT. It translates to CASSWGTDSWEPQHF.

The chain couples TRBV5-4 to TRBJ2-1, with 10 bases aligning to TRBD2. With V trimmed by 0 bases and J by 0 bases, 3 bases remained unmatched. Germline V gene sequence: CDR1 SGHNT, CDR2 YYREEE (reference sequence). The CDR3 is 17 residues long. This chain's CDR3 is CASSLALAGLSYNEQFF. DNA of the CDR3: TGTGCCAGCAGCTTGGCACTAGCGGGACTCTCCTACAATGAGCAGTTCTTC.

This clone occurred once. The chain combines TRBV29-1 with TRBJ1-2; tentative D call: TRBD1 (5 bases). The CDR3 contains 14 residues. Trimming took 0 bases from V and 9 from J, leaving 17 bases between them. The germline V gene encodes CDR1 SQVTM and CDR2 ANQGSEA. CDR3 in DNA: TGCAGCGTTGAAGAGCGAGGGGCAGTGAGGAGCTACACCTTC. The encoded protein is CSVEERGAVRSYTF.

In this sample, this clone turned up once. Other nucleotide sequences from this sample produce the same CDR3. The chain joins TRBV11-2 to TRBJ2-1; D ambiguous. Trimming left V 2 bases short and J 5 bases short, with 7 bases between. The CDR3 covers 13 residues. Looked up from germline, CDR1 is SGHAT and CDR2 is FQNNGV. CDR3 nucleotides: TGTGCCAGCAGCTTAAGTCTCAACAATGAGCAGTTCTTC. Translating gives CASSLSLNNEQFF. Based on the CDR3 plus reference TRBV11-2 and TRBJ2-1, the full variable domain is EAGVAQSPRYKIIEKRQSVAFWCNPISGHATLYWYQQILGQGPKLLIQFQNNGVVDDSQLPKDRFSAERLKGVDSTLKIQPAKLEDSAVYLCASSLSLNNEQFFGPGTRLTVL.

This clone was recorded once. This chain's CDR3 is CASMIGTGGNSNQPQHF. In DNA, the CDR3 is TGTGCCAGTATGATAGGGACAGGGGGAAATAGCAATCAGCCCCAGCATTTT. The J gene is TRBJ1-5, the V gene TRBV19, with TRBD1 matching 11 bases. There are 17 residues in the CDR3. The V and J ends lost 7 bases and 0 bases, in that order; junction bases with no gene match: 8. Per germline, CDR1 LNHDA and CDR2 SQIVND (reference sequence).

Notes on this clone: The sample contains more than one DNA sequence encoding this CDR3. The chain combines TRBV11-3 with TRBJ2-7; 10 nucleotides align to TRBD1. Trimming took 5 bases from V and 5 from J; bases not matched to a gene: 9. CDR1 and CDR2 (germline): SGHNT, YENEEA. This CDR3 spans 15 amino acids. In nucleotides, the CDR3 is TGTGCCAGCAGCAAGCCTGGGACAGGGGAACACGAGCAGTACTTC. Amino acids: CASSKPGTGEHEQYF.

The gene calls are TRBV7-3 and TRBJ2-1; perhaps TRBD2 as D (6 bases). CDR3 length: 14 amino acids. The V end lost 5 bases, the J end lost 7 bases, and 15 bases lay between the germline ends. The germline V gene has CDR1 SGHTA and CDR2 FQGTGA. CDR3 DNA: TGTGCCAGCAGCGGGAGGCTATCCTTGAATGAGCAGTTCTTC. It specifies CASSGRLSLNEQFF.

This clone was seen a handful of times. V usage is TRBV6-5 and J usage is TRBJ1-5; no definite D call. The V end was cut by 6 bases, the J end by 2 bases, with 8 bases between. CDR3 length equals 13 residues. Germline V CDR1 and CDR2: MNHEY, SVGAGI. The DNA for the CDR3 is TGTGCCAGCAGCTCCATGGGCAATCAGCCCCAGCATTTT. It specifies CASSSMGNQPQHF.

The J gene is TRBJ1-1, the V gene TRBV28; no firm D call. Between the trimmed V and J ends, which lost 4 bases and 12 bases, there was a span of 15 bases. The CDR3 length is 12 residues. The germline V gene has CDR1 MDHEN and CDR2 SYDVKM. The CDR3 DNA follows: TGTGCCAGCAGTTCTCCCCACCTCGTAACTTTCTTT. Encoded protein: CASSSPHLVTFF.

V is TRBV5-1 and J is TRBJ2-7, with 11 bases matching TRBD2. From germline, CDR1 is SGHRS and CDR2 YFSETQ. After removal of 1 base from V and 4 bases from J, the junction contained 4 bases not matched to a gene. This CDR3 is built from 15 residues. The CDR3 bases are TGCGCCAGCAGCTTGACTAGCGGGAGCGGGTACGAGCAGTACTTC. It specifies CASSLTSGSGYEQYF.

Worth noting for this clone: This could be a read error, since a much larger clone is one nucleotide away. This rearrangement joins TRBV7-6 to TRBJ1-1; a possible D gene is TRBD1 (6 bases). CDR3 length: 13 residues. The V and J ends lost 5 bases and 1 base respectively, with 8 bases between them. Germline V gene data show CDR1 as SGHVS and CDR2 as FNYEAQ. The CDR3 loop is CASSPTGNTEAFF. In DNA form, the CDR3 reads TGTGCCAGCAGCCCGACAGGGAACACTGAAGCTTTCTTT. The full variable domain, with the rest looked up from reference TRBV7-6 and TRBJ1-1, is GAGVSQSPRYKVTKRGQDVALRCDPISGHVSLYWYRQALGQGPEFLTYFNYEAQQDKSGLPNDRFSAERPEGSISTLTIQRTEQRDSAMYRCASSPTGNTEAFFGQGTRLTVV.

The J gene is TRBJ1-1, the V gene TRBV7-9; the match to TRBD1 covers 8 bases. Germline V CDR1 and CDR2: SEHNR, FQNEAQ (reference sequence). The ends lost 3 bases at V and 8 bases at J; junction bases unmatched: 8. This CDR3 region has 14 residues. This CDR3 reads CASSFRTGRQEAFF. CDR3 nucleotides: TGTGCCAGCAGCTTCCGGACAGGGCGACAAGAAGCTTTCTTT.

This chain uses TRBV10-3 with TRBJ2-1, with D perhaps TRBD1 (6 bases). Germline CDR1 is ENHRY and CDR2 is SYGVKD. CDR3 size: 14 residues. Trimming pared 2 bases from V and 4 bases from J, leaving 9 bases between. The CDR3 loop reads CAISEDGQYNEQFF. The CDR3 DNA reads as TGTGCCATCAGTGAGGACGGACAGTACAATGAGCAGTTCTTC.

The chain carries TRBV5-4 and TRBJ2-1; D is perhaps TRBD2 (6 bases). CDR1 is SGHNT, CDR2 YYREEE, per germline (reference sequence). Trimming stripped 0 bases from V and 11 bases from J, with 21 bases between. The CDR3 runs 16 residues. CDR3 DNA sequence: TGTGCCAGCAGCTTGGCGGTAGCGGACCTTACAATGAAGCAGTTCTTC. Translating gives CASSLAVADLTMKQFF.

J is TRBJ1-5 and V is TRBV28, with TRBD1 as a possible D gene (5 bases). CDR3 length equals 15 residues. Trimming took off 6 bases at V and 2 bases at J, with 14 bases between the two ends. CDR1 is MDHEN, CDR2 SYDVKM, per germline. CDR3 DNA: TGTGCCAGCAGACCCCCCCAGGGCGGCAATCAGCCCCAGCATTTT. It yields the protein CASRPPQGGNQPQHF.

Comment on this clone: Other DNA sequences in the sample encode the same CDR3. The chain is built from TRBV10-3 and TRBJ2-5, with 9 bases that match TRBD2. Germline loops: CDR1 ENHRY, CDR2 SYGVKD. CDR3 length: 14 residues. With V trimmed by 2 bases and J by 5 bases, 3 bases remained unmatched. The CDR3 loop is CAISEVLAGETQYF. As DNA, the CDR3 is TGTGCCATCAGTGAGGTACTAGCGGGTGAGACCCAGTACTTC.

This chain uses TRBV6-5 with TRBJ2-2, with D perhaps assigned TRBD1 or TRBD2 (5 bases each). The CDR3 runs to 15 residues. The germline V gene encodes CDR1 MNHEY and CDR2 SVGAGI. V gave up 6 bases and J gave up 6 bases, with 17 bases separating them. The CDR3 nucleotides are TGTGCCAGCAGCCGCCGGCCTACGGGGCCCGGGGAGCTGTTTTTT. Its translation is CASSRRPTGPGELFF.

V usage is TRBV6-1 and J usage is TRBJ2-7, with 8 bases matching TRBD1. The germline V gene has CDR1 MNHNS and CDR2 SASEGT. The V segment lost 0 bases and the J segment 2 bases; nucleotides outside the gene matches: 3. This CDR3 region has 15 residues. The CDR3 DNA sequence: TGTGCCAGCAGTGAAGCGCTCAGGGGGCCCTACGAGCAGTACTTC. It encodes CASSEALRGPYEQYF.

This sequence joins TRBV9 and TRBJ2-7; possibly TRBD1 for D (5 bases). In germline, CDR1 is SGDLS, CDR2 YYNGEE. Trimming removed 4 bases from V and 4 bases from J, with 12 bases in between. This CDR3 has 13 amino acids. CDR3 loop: CASSFRDGYEQYF. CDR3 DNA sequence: TGTGCCAGCAGCTTCAGGGATGGGTACGAGCAGTACTTC.

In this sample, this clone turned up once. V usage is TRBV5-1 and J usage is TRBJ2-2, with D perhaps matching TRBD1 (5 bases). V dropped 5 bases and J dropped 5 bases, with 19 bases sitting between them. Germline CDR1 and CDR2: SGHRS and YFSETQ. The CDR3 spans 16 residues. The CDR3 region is CASRPAAGPRTGELFF. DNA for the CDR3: TGCGCCAGCAGACCAGCAGCAGGGCCGAGGACCGGGGAGCTGTTTTTT.

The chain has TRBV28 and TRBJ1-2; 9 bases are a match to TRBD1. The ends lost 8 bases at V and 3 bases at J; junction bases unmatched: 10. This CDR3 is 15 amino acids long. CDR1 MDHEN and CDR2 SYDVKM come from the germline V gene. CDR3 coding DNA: TGTGCCAGCCAAATTCCGGGACAGGGACACTATGGCTACACCTTC. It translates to CASQIPGQGHYGYTF.

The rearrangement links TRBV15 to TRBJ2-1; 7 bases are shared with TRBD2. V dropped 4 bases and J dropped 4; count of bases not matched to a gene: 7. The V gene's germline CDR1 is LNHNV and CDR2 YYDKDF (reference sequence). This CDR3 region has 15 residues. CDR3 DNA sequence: TGTGCCACCAGCATTATGGCGGGGGTATACAATGAGCAGTTCTTC. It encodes CATSIMAGVYNEQFF.

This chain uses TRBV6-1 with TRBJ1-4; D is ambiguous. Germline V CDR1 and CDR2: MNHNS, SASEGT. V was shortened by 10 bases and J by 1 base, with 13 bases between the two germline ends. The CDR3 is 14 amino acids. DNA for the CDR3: TGTGCCACCTCTGAGGGTTTAACTAATGAAAAACTGTTTTTT. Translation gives CATSEGLTNEKLFF.

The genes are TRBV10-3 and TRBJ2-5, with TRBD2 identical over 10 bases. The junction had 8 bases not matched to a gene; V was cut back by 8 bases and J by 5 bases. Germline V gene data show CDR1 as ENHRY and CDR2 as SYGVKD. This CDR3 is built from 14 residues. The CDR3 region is CAIASAGGWETQYF. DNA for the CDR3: TGTGCCATCGCCTCAGCGGGAGGGTGGGAGACCCAGTACTTC.

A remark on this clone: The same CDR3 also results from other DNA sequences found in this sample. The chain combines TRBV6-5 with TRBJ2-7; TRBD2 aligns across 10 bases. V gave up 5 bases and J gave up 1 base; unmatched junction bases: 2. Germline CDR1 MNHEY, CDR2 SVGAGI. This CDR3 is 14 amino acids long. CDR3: CASSGTSESYEQYF. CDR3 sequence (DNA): TGTGCCAGCAGTGGGACTAGCGAATCCTACGAGCAGTACTTC.

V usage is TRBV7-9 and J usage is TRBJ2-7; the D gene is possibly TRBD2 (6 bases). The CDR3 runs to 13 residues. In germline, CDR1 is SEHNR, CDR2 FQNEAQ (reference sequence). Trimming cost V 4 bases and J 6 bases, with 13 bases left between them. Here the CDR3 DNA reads TGTGCCAGCAGCTGGGAAGGAGGGACCGAGCAGTACTTC. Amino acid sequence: CASSWEGGTEQYF. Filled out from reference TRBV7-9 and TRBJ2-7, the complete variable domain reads DTGVSQNPRHKITKRGQNVTFRCDPISEHNRLYWYRQTLGQGPEFLTYFQNEAQLEKSRLLSDRFSAERPKGSFSTLEIQRTEQGDSAMYLCASSWEGGTEQYFGPGTRLTVT.

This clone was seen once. The CDR3 spells CASSSPEWAAAYGEQYF. Here the CDR3 DNA reads TGTGCCAGCAGCTCGCCTGAGTGGGCAGCGGCATACGGCGAGCAGTACTTC. The chain uses TRBV7-9 and TRBJ2-7; D is possibly TRBD2 (5 bases). This CDR3 contains 17 residues. V lost 4 bases to trimming and J lost 6 bases, with 25 bases between them. Germline CDR1 SEHNR, CDR2 FQNEAQ (reference sequence).

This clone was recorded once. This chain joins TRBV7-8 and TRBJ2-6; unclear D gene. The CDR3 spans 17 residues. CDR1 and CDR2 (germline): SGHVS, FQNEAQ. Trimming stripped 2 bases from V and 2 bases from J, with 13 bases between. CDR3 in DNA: TGTGCCAGCAGCTTATTAGGATTCGGCCCTGGGGCCAACGTCCTGACTTTC. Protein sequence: CASSLLGFGPGANVLTF.

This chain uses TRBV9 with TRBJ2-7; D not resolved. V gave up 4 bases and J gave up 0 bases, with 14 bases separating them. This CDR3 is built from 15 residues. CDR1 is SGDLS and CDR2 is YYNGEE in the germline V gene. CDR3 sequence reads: CASSRNNGASYEQYF. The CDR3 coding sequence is TGTGCCAGCAGCCGGAACAACGGAGCCTCCTACGAGCAGTACTTC.

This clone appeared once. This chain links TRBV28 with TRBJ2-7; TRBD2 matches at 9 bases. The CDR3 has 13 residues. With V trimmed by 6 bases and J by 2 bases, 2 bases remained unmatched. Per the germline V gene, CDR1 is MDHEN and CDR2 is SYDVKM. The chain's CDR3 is CASRRLAAYEQYF. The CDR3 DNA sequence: TGTGCCAGCAGACGACTAGCGGCCTACGAGCAGTACTTC.

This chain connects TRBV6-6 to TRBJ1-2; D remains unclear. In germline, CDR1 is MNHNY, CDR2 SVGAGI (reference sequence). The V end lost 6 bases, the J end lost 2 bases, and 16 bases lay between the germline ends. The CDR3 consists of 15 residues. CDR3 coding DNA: TGTGCCAGCAGAATGTCCACTAACACCAACTATGGCTACACCTTC. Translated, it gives CASRMSTNTNYGYTF.